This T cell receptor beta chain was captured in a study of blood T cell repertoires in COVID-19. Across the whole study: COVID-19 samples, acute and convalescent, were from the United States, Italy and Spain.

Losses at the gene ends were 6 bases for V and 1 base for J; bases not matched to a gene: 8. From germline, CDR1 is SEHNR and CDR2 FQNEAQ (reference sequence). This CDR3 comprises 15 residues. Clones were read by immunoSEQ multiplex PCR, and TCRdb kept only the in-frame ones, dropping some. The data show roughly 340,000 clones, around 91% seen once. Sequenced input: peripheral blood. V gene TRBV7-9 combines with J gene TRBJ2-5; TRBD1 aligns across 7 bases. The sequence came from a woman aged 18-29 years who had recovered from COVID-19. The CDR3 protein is CASRWDSTFQETQYF. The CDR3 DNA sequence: TGTGCCAGCAGGTGGGACAGTACCTTCCAAGAGACCCAGTACTTC.